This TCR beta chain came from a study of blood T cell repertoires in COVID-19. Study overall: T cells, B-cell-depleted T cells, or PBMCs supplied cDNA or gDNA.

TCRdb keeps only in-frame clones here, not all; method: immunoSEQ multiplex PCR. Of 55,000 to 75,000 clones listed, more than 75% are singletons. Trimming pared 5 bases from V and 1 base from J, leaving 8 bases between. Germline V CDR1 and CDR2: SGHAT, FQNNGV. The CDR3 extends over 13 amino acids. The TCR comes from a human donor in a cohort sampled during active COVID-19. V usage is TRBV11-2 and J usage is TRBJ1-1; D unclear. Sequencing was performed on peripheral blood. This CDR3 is CASSPLPNTEAFF. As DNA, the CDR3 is TGTGCCAGCAGCCCCCTACCGAACACTGAAGCTTTCTTT.